The 7 T cell receptor beta chains listed next were all sequenced from one sample in a study of response to subunit inactivated influenza vaccine. One entry per CDR3 protein, called by TCRdb with MiXCR from the RT-PCR reads. The sample includes under 500,000 distinct CDR3 sequences, roughly 9.8% of them seen just once. The specimen comprised PBMCs from blood, sampled roughly 45 days after vaccination. These receptors originate from a man aged 45-60 years who received an inactivated influenza vaccine.

The table lists this clonotype with a few counts. The V call is TRBV5-1, the J call TRBJ2-7; D gene ambiguous. CDR3 length equals 14 residues. The germline V gene encodes CDR1 SGHRS and CDR2 YFSETQ. V dropped 0 bases and J dropped 1 base, with 8 bases sitting between them. CDR3: CASSLERLSYEQYF. The CDR3 DNA reads as TGCGCCAGCAGCTTGGAAAGGCTATCCTACGAGCAGTACTTC.

In its sample, this clonotype was seen many times. The chain is built from TRBV5-6 and TRBJ2-2, with 12 bases aligning to TRBD2. The CDR3 is made up of 17 amino acids. Germline CDR1 is SGHDT and CDR2 is YYEEEE. V was pared by 1 base and J by 5 bases, with 6 bases of the junction left unmatched. CDR3 in DNA: TGTGCCAGCAGCTTGAGTTGGACTAGCGGGATTACCGGGGAGCTGTTTTTT. It yields the protein CASSLSWTSGITGELFF.

The rearrangement links TRBV6-1 to TRBJ2-1; D ambiguous. Trimming stripped 5 bases from V and 10 bases from J, with 15 bases between. In germline, CDR1 is MNHNS, CDR2 SASEGT. The CDR3 spans 13 residues. DNA of the CDR3: TGTGCCAGCAGTCGAGGTTACCAATGGGAGCAGTTCTTC. It specifies CASSRGYQWEQFF.

This clonotype was observed at least ten times. The V gene is TRBV20-1, the J gene TRBJ2-7; 7 nucleotides agree with TRBD2. With 3 bases clipped from V and 2 bases from J, the junction kept 4 bases outside the gene matches. The CDR3 runs 13 residues. Germline V gene lookup returns CDR1 DFQATT and CDR2 SNEGSKA (reference sequence). CDR3 protein: CSARGGLTYEQYF. The CDR3 nucleotides are TGCAGTGCTAGGGGGGGACTAACCTACGAGCAGTACTTC.

Points on this clonotype: Here the CDR3 omits its conserved ending phenylalanine or tryptophan, so a read error is the likely source. The CDR3, as DNA: TGTGCCAGCAGCGTAGCGGGAGGGCCTTTTGATGAGCAGTTCCTC. This translates into CASSVAGGPFDEQFL. The chain links TRBV9 to TRBJ2-1; 8 bases match TRBD2. The CDR3 is made up of 15 amino acids. The ends lost 0 bases at V and 8 bases at J; junction bases unmatched: 7. Germline CDR1 and CDR2: SGDLS and YYNGEE.

This clonotype was recorded a few times. This chain uses TRBV11-2 with TRBJ2-3, with 12 bases aligning to TRBD2. Germline V gene data show CDR1 as SGHAT and CDR2 as FQNNGV. CDR3 length: 20 amino acids. J lost 2 bases, V lost 5 bases, and 17 bases had no gene match. The CDR3, as DNA: TGTGCCAGCAGCCCATTACAACGAGGACTAGCGGGGCTCTACACAGATACGCAGTATTTT. It encodes CASSPLQRGLAGLYTDTQYF.

In its sample, this clonotype was seen a few times. The chain couples TRBV6-2 or TRBV6-3 to TRBJ2-2; D is ambiguous. The CDR3 is 15 amino acids. V was clipped by 2 bases and J by 1 base, with 8 bases between them. The germline V gene encodes CDR1 MNHEY and CDR2 SVGEGT. The chain's CDR3 is CASSYERVNTGELFF. CDR3 in DNA: TGTGCCAGCAGTTACGAGCGAGTGAACACCGGGGAGCTGTTTTTT.